A selection of T cell receptor beta chains follows, all from one sample in a study of blood T cell repertoires in COVID-19. Assay: immunoSEQ multiplex PCR; the TCRdb copy retains only in-frame clones and omits some. The profile shows some 200,000 clones, 83% of them singletons. The source material was peripheral blood. These TCRs come from a woman aged 25 to 39 with COVID-19, enrolled during active disease. The CDR3 runs from the conserved cysteine through the conserved F or W. D genes are given only for firm matches. Clone size is shown for a subset of rows, as once, few, many or a class of expanded clone.

d_gene	abundance	j_gene	v_gene	CDR3nt	CDR3aa
TRBD1	NA	TRBJ1-1	TRBV6-5	TGTGCCAGCAGTTACTCGACAGGGGGCGACACTGAAGCTTTCTTT	CASSYSTGGDTEAFF
TRBD2	NA	TRBJ2-7	TRBV14	TGTGCCAGCAGCCAAAGCGGCGGGGGAGTCTACGAGCAGTACTTC	CASSQSGGGVYEQYF
TRBD2	once	TRBJ2-2	TRBV4-2	TGTGCCAGCAGCAAGCAAAGCGGGGGGGCAGGCACCGGGGAGCTGTTTTTT	CASSKQSGGAGTGELFF
NA	NA	TRBJ1-2	TRBV18	TGTGCCAGCTCAACCCTCGGAGCAGAGAGTGGGAGCGCTGGCTACACCTTC	CASSTLGAESGSAGYTF
NA	NA	TRBJ1-1	TRBV7-9	TGTGCCAGCAGCCATAGGAGGGAGGGGAGCACTGAAGCTTTCTTT	CASSHRREGSTEAFF
NA	once	TRBJ2-7	TRBV5-6	TGTGCCAGCAGCCCTGGGAGCTCCTACGAGCAGTACTTC	CASSPGSSYEQYF
NA	NA	TRBJ2-5	TRBV28	TGTGCCAGCAGTTTGGCTGGGGGGGAGACCCAGTACTTC	CASSLAGGETQYF
TRBD1	few	TRBJ1-1	TRBV24-1	TGTGCCACCAGTGATCGAACAGGGGCGAACACTGAAGCTTTCTTT	CATSDRTGANTEAFF
NA	NA	TRBJ2-7	TRBV6-1	TGTGCCAGCAGTGACAGCTACGAGCAGTACTTC	CASSDSYEQYF
TRBD2	NA	TRBJ2-3	TRBV19	TGTGCCAGTAGTCCCCTAGCGGGAGCAGATACGCAGTATTTT	CASSPLAGADTQYF
NA	NA	TRBJ2-7	TRBV19	TGTGCCAGTAGTTTGCGACAGGAGAGCTCCTACGAGCAGTACTTC	CASSLRQESSYEQYF
NA	NA	TRBJ2-1	TRBV9	TGTGCCAGCAGCGCCCGGGACAATTACAATGAGCAGTTCTTC	CASSARDNYNEQFF
NA	NA	TRBJ2-2	TRBV5-1	TGCGCCAGCAGCTCGCGTTCGGTACTCACCGGGGAGCTGTTTTTT	CASSSRSVLTGELFF
NA	NA	TRBJ1-3	TRBV5-1	TGCGCCAGCAGCTTGGCGACAGCTGGAAACACCATATATTTT	CASSLATAGNTIYF
TRBD1	NA	TRBJ1-2	TRBV5-4	TGTGCCAGCAGCGAAGGACAGGGGGCACGGGGCTACACCTTC	CASSEGQGARGYTF
NA	NA	TRBJ2-2	TRBV7-3	TGTGCCAGCAGATTACAGGGAGGCACCGGGGAGCTGTTTTTT	CASRLQGGTGELFF
NA	NA	TRBJ1-1	TRBV6-5	TGTGCCAGCAGAGGAGGGGGGGAGGTTGAAGCTTTCTTT	CASRGGGEVEAFF
TRBD2	few	TRBJ2-7	TRBV18	TGTGCCAGCTCACCCGGTGGGAGGGAGTCCTACGAGCAGTACTTC	CASSPGGRESYEQYF
NA	NA	TRBJ2-3	TRBV9	TGTGCCAGCAGCGTAGGGACTAAGGCAGATACGCAGTATTTT	CASSVGTKADTQYF
NA	NA	TRBJ2-4	TRBV5-5	TGTGCCAGCAGCTTGGAAGGGAGGAAAAACATTCAGTACTTC	CASSLEGRKNIQYF
TRBD2	NA	TRBJ2-7	TRBV7-3	TGTGCCAGCAGCTTAACGGGGGGGTACGAGCAGTACTTC	CASSLTGGYEQYF
NA	NA	TRBJ2-5	TRBV6-2/TRBV6-3	TGTGCCAGCAGTTACCCAACTCGGGGAGGAAGGCAGGAGACCCAGTACTTC	CASSYPTRGGRQETQYF
NA	once	TRBJ2-3	TRBV9	TGTGCCAGCAGCGTAGAAGGCAGGGGGGCAGATACGCAGTATTTT	CASSVEGRGADTQYF
NA	few	TRBJ2-7	TRBV9	TGTGCCAGCAGCGGAAAGGAGAGCTCCTACGAGCAGTACTTC	CASSGKESSYEQYF
TRBD1	NA	TRBJ1-6	TRBV30	TGTGCCTTGGACAGGCCAGCGTCACCCCTCCACTTT	CALDRPASPLHF
NA	NA	TRBJ2-7	TRBV7-3	TGTGCCAGCAGCGTGGGCCTGCGGGACGAGCAGTACTTC	CASSVGLRDEQYF
TRBD1	NA	TRBJ1-2	TRBV2	TGTGCCAGCTGGACAGGGGGAGACCTTAACTATGGCTACACCTTC	CASWTGGDLNYGYTF
TRBD1	NA	TRBJ2-7	TRBV30	TGTGCCTGGGACAGGGACTACGAGCAGTACTTC	CAWDRDYEQYF
TRBD2	NA	TRBJ2-1	TRBV4-1	TGCGCCAGCAGCCAAGACACCCAAGGCGGGAGGCGGCATGAGCAGTTCTTC	CASSQDTQGGRRHEQFF
TRBD2	NA	TRBJ2-3	TRBV4-1	TGCGCCAGCAGCCGCTCGGGACTAGCGGGGGGAGGAACAGATACGCAGTATTTT	CASSRSGLAGGGTDTQYF
TRBD2	NA	TRBJ2-3	TRBV5-1	TGCGCCAGCAGCCCAGGACTAGCGGGGGGCATTGAGGGTACGCAGTATTTT	CASSPGLAGGIEGTQYF
NA	NA	TRBJ1-1	TRBV3-1/TRBV3-2	TGTGCCAGCAGCCAAGGGACAGTTAACACTGAAGCTTTCTTT	CASSQGTVNTEAFF
TRBD2	NA	TRBJ2-5	TRBV30	TGTGCCTGGAGCGGGCGGGGGTACCAAGAGACCCAGTACTTC	CAWSGRGYQETQYF
NA	once	TRBJ2-7	TRBV19	TGTGCCAGTAGTATAGGTGGAGGACTATACGAGCAGTACTTC	CASSIGGGLYEQYF
NA	few	TRBJ2-7	TRBV5-5	TGTGCCAGCAGTGCGGGCCTCTTCTACGAGCAGTACTTC	CASSAGLFYEQYF